The rows below give T cell receptor beta chains drawn from one sample of a study. One entry per CDR3 protein, called by TCRdb with MiXCR from the 5' RACE reads. The sample has roughly 4,900 distinct CDR3 sequences, 60% to 80% seen once. Specimen: naive CD4+ T cells sorted from blood. These receptors were obtained from a female donor with breast cancer. The conserved cysteine and the conserved F or W are not part of the CDR3 here.

>TRBV28
ASIRSPVDTEAF
>TRBV20-1
SAGTGGVTDSPLH
>TRBV27
ASSLGHGGGYT
>TRBV7-9
ASSLALNTEAF
>TRBV4-1
ASSQGEGAAQPQH
>TRBV10-1
ASGPSVNEQF
>TRBV12-3/TRBV12-4
ASSTTGDTEAF
>TRBV4-1
ASSYLPGQKTDTQY
>TRBV12-3/TRBV12-4
ASSLGLVNQPQH
>TRBV29-1
SVVSNEQF
>TRBV6-1
ASSEVDRVYSNQPQH
>TRBV7-6
ASSLGAGTVNTEAF
>TRBV6-6
ASRLKPVIEQY
>TRBV4-1
ASSQVQGSNQPQH
>TRBV30
AWTSTSQRTDTQY
>TRBV29-1
SAAPGTSYNEQF
>TRBV10-3
AISDGTGGDEQY
>TRBV5-1
ASSDVLSGQETQY
>TRBV7-6
ASSLFDSLNNEQF
>TRBV10-3
AISPALSGISTDTQY
>TRBV20-1
SAVTGTSQPQH
>TRBV10-3
AISETLVKTGKAGGELF
>TRBV20-1
SARESGTMGFNQPQH
>TRBV7-9
ASSLVTERF
>TRBV30
AWSAGTGVHGYT